One and the same sample provided the 7 T cell receptor beta chains below, sequenced in a study of siplizumab effects on memory and regulatory T cells. The protocol was immunoSEQ multiplex PCR, while the TCRdb copy is restricted to in-frame clones and leaves out a portion. Among fewer than 120,000 clones listed, roughly 92% were seen once. The sequencing sample was made of CD4+ T cells sorted from blood. These TCRs come from a human donor in good health.

The gene calls are TRBV18 and TRBJ1-6; tentative D call: TRBD1 (6 bases). Germline V CDR1 and CDR2: KGHSH, LQKENI. The CDR3 extends over 17 amino acids. The V gene lost 2 bases and the J gene lost 8 bases, with 19 bases spanning the gap. CDR3 protein: CASSPWAGQFDDSPLHF. DNA of the CDR3: TGTGCCAGCTCACCATGGGCTGGACAGTTTGACGATTCACCCCTCCACTTT.

V and J are TRBV9 and TRBJ1-2, with D maybe TRBD1 (6 bases). The CDR3 spans 14 residues. CDR1 SGDLS and CDR2 YYNGEE come from the germline V gene. The V end lost 0 bases, the J end lost 2 bases, and 8 bases lay between the germline ends. The CDR3 loop reads CASSVAGANYGYTF. CDR3 sequence (DNA): TGTGCCAGCAGCGTAGCAGGGGCAAACTATGGCTACACCTTC.

The gene calls are TRBV5-1 and TRBJ1-4; TRBD1 matches 7 bases. The CDR3 is 16 residues long. The J segment lost 0 bases and the V segment lost 1 base, leaving 3 bases of the junction unmatched. Germline CDR1 and CDR2: SGHRS and YFSETQ. This CDR3 reads CASSLSGQPTNEKLFF. CDR3 in DNA: TGCGCCAGCAGCTTGTCGGGACAGCCAACTAATGAAAAACTGTTTTTT.

V gene TRBV30 combines with J gene TRBJ1-1; the D is unclear. Trimming cost V 2 bases and J 0 bases, with 10 bases left between them. There are 14 residues in the CDR3. The V gene's germline CDR1 is GTSNPN and CDR2 SVGIG (reference sequence). The DNA for the CDR3 is TGTGCCTGGAGTAAACAGTTAATGAACACTGAAGCTTTCTTT. Protein sequence: CAWSKQLMNTEAFF.

J is TRBJ2-5 and V is TRBV4-1; weak D call: TRBD1 (6 bases). Trimming shortened V by 1 base and J by 1 base, and 7 bases separated the two germline ends. The CDR3 totals 14 residues. The V gene's germline CDR1 is MGHRA and CDR2 YSYEKL. The CDR3: CASSQGTAQETQYF. Here the CDR3 DNA reads TGCGCCAGCAGCCAAGGGACAGCCCAAGAGACCCAGTACTTC.

In its sample, this clone was seen once. The chain uses TRBV6-1 and TRBJ1-4; no firm D call. With 6 bases removed from V and 4 bases from J, the gap between germline ends came to 9 bases. The CDR3 is 13 residues long. Per the germline V gene, CDR1 is MNHNS and CDR2 is SASEGT. The CDR3 DNA reads as TGTGCCAGCAGGCTGAAGGGTAATGAAAAACTGTTTTTT. Its protein is CASRLKGNEKLFF.

J is TRBJ2-2 and V is TRBV7-3; D is unclear. V lost 2 bases to trimming and J lost 5 bases, with 3 bases between them. The CDR3 is 12 residues long. Germline loops: CDR1 SGHTA, CDR2 FQGTGA. CDR3 nucleotide sequence: TGTGCCAGCAGCTTATATACCGGGGAGCTGTTTTTT. This encodes CASSLYTGELFF.